This T cell receptor (beta chain) was profiled in a study of blood T cell repertoires in COVID-19. Across the whole study: Acute and convalescent COVID-19 specimens originated in the United States, Italy and Spain. PBMCs, B-cell-depleted T cells, or T cells provided the cDNA or gDNA that made up the material.

The length of the CDR3 is 12 residues. V dropped 5 bases and J dropped 7 bases, with 12 bases sitting between them. Germline CDR1 SGHNT, CDR2 YENEEA. Original methodology: Cell counts per sample came from amplifying reference gene primers. Sequencing was performed with immunoSEQ multiplex PCR; in TCRdb, only in-frame clones are kept and a portion is missing. V and J calls and clone size are copied from that table; D and trimming were computed from the DNA. The sample carries about 87,000 clones, 80% to 90% recorded once. The chain employs TRBV11-3 and TRBJ2-7; weak D call: TRBD2 (5 bases). Sequences were obtained from peripheral blood. This receptor was identified in an elderly man with acute or convalescent COVID-19. This CDR3 is CASSHREGEQYF. In DNA form, the CDR3 reads TGTGCCAGCAGCCACCGAGAGGGAGAGCAGTACTTC.